This T cell receptor (beta chain) was recorded in a study of blood T cell repertoires in COVID-19. Study overall: Sources were T cells, B-cell-depleted T cells, or PBMCs; the material itself was cDNA or gDNA.

Sequencing was performed with immunoSEQ multiplex PCR; in TCRdb, only in-frame clones are kept and a portion is missing. Of 250,000 to 350,000 clones in the sample, around 90% were seen once. Participants were aged 18 to 89 years from more than 20 US areas. The sample taken for sequencing was PBMCs or T cells enriched from blood (not recorded which). This receptor was identified in a woman aged 35 to 49 who had recovered from COVID-19.

The CDR3 protein is CASSLAQGDTGELFF. The CDR3 bases are TGTGCCAGCAGCTTAGCCCAGGGGGACACCGGGGAGCTGTTTTTT. This chain uses TRBV7-2 with TRBJ2-2; 7 bases line up with TRBD1. The CDR3 has 15 amino acids. Germline CDR1 is SGHTA and CDR2 is FQGNSA. V dropped 0 bases and J dropped 3; count of bases not matched to a gene: 1.